This T cell receptor (beta chain) was sequenced during a study of blood T cell repertoires in COVID-19. Overall study context: T cells, B-cell-depleted T cells, or PBMCs provided the cDNA or gDNA that served as material.

Germline-derived CDR1 and CDR2 are SGHNT and YYREEE (reference sequence). This CDR3 spans 14 amino acids. Trimming pared 4 bases from V and 0 bases from J, leaving 11 bases between. TCRdb's table, derived via immunoSEQ multiplex PCR, lists solely in-frame clones and lacks some. The sample contains fewer than 250,000 clones, approximately 90% of which appear only once. The sample was PBMCs or T cells enriched from blood (not recorded which). The clonotype comes from a woman aged 40 to 49 in a cohort exposed to, infected with or recovered from COVID-19 (not recorded which). The J gene is TRBJ2-7, the V gene TRBV5-4; D perhaps matches TRBD2 (5 bases). The CDR3 loop reads CASSMTKSSYEQYF. In DNA, the CDR3 is TGTGCCAGCAGCATGACTAAAAGCTCCTACGAGCAGTACTTC.